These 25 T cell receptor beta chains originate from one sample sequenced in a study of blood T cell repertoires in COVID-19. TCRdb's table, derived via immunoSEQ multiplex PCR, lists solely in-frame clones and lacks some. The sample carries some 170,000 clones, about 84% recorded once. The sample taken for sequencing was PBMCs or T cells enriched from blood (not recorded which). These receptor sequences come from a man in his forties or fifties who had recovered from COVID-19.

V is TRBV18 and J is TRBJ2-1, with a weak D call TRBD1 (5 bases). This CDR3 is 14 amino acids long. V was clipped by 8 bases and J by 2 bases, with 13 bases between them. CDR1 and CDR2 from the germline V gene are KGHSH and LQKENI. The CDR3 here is CASGDSGTYNEQFF. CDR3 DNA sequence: TGTGCCAGCGGTGACTCAGGGACCTACAATGAGCAGTTCTTC.

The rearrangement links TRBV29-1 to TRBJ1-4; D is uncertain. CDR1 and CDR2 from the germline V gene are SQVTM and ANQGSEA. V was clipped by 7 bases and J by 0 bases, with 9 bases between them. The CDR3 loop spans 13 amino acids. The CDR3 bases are TGCAGCGCCACACGAACAACTAATGAAAAACTGTTTTTT. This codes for CSATRTTNEKLFF.

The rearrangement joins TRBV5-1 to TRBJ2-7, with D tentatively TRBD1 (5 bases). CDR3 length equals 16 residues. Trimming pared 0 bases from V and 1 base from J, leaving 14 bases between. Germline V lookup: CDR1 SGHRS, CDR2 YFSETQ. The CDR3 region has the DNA TGCGCCAGCAGCTTGGCCTTAAATAACAGGTCCTACGAGCAGTACGTC. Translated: CASSLALNNRSYEQYV.

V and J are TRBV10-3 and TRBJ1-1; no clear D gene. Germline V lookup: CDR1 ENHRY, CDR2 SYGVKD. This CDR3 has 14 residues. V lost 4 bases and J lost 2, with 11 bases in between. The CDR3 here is CAISASGLNTEAFF. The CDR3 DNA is TGTGCCATCAGTGCTAGCGGACTTAACACTGAAGCTTTCTTT.

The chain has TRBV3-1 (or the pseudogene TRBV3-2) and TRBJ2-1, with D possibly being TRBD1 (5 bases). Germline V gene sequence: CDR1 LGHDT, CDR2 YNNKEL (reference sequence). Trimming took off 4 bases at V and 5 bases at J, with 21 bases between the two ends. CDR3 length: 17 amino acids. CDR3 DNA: TGTGCCAGCAGCCTGACCGGTCTGGGGCGTTTGGACAATGAGCAGTTCTTC. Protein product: CASSLTGLGRLDNEQFF.

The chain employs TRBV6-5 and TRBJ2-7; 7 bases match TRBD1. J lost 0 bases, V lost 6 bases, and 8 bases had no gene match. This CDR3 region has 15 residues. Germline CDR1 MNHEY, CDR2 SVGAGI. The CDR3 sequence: CASSLQGPSSYEQYF. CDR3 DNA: TGTGCCAGCAGCTTACAGGGGCCCAGCTCCTACGAGCAGTACTTC.

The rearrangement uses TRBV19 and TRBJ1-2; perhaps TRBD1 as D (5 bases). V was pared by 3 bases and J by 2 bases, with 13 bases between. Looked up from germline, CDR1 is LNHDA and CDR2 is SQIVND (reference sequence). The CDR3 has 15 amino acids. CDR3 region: CASSMGLAGNYGYTF. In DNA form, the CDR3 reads TGTGCCAGTAGTATGGGGCTCGCTGGGAACTATGGCTACACCTTC.

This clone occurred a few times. CDR3 nucleotides: TGTGCCAGCAGCTTAGGCGGGCCGAGCGGGGGAGAGACCCAGTACTTC. Translation gives CASSLGGPSGGETQYF. V usage is TRBV7-9 and J usage is TRBJ2-5; 8 bases map to TRBD2. Germline CDR1 SEHNR, CDR2 FQNEAQ (reference sequence). The CDR3 has 16 amino acids. V trimming: 1 base; J trimming: 4 bases; junction bases outside the gene matches: 8.

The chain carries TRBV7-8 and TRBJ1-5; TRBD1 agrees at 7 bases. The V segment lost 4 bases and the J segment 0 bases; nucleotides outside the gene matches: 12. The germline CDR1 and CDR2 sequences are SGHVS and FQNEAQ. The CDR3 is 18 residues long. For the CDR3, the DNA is TGTGCCAGCAGCTCGACGACAGGGATAATCGGTAGCAATCAGCCCCAGCATTTT. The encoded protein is CASSSTTGIIGSNQPQHF.

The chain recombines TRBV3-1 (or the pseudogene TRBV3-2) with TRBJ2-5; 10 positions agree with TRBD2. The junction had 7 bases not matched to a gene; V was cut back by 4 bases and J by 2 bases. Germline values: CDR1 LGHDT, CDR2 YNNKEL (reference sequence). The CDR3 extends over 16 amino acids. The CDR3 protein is CASSRRTSGRQETQYF. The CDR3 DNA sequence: TGTGCCAGCAGCCGCCGGACTAGCGGAAGACAAGAGACCCAGTACTTC.

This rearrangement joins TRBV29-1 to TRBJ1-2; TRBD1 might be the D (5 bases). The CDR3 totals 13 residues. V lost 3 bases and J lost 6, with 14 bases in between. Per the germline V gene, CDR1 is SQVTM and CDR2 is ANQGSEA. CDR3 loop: CSVDLAGMDGYTF. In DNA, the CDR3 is TGCAGCGTTGATTTGGCAGGGATGGATGGCTACACCTTC.

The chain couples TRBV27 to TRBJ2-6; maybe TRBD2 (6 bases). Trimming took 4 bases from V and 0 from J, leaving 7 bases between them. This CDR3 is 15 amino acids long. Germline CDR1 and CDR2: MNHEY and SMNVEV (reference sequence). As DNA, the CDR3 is TGTGCCAGCAGTTGGGGGGTCTCTGGGGCCAACGTCCTGACTTTC. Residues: CASSWGVSGANVLTF.

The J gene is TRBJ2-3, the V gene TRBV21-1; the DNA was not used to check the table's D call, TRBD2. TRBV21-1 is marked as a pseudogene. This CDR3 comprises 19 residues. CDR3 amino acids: CASSKMEGGGSAQIDTQYF. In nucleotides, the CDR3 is TGTGCCAGCAGCAAAATGGAGGGGGGGGGCTCCGCCCAAATAGATACGCAGTATTTT.

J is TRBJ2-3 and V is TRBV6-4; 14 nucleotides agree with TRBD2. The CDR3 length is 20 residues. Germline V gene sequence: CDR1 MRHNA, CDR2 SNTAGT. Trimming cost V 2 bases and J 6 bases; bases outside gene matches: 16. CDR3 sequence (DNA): TGTGCCAGCAGTGACGCCGTCCGGACTAGCGGGGGGCCAAGGGGGGATACGCAGTATTTT. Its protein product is CASSDAVRTSGGPRGDTQYF.

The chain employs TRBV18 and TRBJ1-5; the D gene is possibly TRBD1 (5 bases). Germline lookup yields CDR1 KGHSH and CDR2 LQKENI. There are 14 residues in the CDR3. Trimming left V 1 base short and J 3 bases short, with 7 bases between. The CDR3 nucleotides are TGTGCCAGCTCACCACAGGACAACAATCAGCCCCAGCATTTT. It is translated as CASSPQDNNQPQHF.

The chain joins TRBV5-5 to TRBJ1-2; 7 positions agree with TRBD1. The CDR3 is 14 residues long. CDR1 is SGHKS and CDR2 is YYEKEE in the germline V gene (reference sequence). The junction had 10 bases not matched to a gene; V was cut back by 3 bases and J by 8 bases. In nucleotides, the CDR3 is TGTGCCAGCAGCTGGGAGACAGGGAGAGGAGGCTACACCTTC. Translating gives CASSWETGRGGYTF.

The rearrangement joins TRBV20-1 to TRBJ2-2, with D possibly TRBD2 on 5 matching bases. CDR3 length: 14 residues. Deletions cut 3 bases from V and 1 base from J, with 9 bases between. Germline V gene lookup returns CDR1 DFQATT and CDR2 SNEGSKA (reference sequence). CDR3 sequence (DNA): TGCAGTGCTAGTCACCGGGGGAACACCGGGGAGCTGTTTTTT. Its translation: CSASHRGNTGELFF.

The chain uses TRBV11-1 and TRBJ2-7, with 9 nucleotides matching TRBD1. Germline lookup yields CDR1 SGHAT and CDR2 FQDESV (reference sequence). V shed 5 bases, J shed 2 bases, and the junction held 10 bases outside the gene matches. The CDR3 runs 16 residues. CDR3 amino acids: CASSTPGTGTPYEQYF. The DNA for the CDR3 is TGTGCCAGCAGCACCCCCGGGACAGGGACCCCCTACGAGCAGTACTTC.

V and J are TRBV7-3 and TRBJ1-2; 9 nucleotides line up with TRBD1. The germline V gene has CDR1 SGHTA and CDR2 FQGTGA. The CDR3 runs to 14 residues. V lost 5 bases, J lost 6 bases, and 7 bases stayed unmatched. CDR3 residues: CASSASWDRDGYTF. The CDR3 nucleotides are TGTGCCAGCAGCGCGTCCTGGGACAGGGATGGCTACACCTTC.

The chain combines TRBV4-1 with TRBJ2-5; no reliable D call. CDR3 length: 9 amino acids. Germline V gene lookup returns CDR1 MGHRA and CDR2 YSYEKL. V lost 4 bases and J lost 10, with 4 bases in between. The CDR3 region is CASSLFQYF. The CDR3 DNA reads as TGCGCCAGCAGCCTCTTCCAGTACTTC.

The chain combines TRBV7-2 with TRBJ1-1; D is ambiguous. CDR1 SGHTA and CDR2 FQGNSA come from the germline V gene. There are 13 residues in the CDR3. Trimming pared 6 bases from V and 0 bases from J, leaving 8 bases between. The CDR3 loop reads CASRRGVNTEAFF. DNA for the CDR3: TGTGCCAGCAGACGGGGAGTGAACACTGAAGCTTTCTTT. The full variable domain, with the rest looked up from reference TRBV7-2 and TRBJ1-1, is GAGVSQSPSNKVTEKGKDVELRCDPISGHTALYWYRQSLGQGLEFLIYFQGNSAPDKSGLPSDRFSAERTGGSVSTLTIQRTQQEDSAVYLCASRRGVNTEAFFGQGTRLTVV.

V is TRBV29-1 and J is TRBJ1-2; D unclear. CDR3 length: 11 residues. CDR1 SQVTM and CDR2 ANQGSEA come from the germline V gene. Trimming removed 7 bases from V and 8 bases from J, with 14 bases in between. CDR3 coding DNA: TGCAGCGCCCCCGGGGAAAGAGGCTACACCTTC. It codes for CSAPGERGYTF.

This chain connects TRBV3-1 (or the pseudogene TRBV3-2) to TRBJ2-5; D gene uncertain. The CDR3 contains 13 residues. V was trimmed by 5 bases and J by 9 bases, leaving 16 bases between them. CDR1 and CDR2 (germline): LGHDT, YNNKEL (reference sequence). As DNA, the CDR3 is TGTGCCAGCAGCGCGGTTTTCCCCGCGGCCCAGTACTTC. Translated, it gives CASSAVFPAAQYF.

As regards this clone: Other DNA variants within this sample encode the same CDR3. CDR3 DNA: TGTGCCATCAGTGAAGAGGGGGACTATGGCTACACCTTC. This sequence encodes CAISEEGDYGYTF. The chain combines TRBV10-3 with TRBJ1-2, with D perhaps TRBD1 (6 bases). This CDR3 has 13 residues. The V gene lost 3 bases and the J gene lost 3 bases, with 8 bases spanning the gap. Germline assignment: CDR1 ENHRY and CDR2 SYGVKD.

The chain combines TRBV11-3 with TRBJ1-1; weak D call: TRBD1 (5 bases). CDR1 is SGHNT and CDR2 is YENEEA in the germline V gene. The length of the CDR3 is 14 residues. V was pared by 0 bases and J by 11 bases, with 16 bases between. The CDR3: CASSLDRLAGVAFF. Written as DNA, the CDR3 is TGTGCCAGCAGCTTAGATCGGCTGGCGGGGGTCGCTTTCTTT.